This TCR beta chain was sequenced in a study of OX40 agonist ivuxolimab in advanced cancers. Study overall: Of the participants, approximately 36% had some prior anti-PD-1, anti-PD-L1 or anti-CTLA-4 therapy, which was allowed.

Sequencing was performed with immunoSEQ multiplex PCR; in TCRdb, only in-frame clones are kept and a portion is missing. The sample contains more than 12,000 clones, over 60% of which appear only once. The study, taken as a whole, reports: In the 0.1 to 3.0 mg/kg range, CD4+ and CD8+ blood T cells had expanded clonally by week 6.

Germline-derived CDR1 and CDR2 are SGHTA and FQGTGA. The CDR3 loop spans 16 amino acids. V was cut by 5 bases and J by 3 bases, with 16 bases left in between. A remark on this clone: Its cognate antigen is unknown.

Autoimmune disease history or systemic immunosuppression led to patients being barred. This receptor was identified in an adult with an advanced solid tumor such as melanoma, head and neck, liver or kidney cancer. This chain joins TRBV7-3 and TRBJ2-2; D remains ambiguous. The material was CD4+ or CD8+ T cells sorted from blood, obtained in a trial of the OX40 agonist ivuxolimab. CDR3 bases: TGTGCCAGCAGCCCTCTGTCGGTGCTCTACACCGGGGAGCTGTTTTTT. It yields the protein CASSPLSVLYTGELFF.